This TCR beta chain was observed in a study of cytomegalovirus exposure and HLA in healthy donors. Concerning this clone itself: Antigen specificity is unknown.

Some clones are missing from TCRdb's copy, which holds only in-frame ones; the method was immunoSEQ multiplex PCR. This table holds around 150,000 clones, approximately 82% found once. Study-level results: Through in vitro validation, a few CMV-associated chains were shown to be specific for CMV antigens.

Germline V lookup: CDR1 SGHRS, CDR2 YFSETQ. The CDR3 is made up of 13 amino acids. V lost 6 bases, J lost 7 bases, and 8 bases stayed unmatched. The chain couples TRBV5-1 to TRBJ1-2; 8 nucleotides line up with TRBD1. The source of this sequence is a man younger than 40 in good health and CMV-seropositive. Sequenced: PBMCs. The CDR3 coding sequence is TGCGCCAGCATGAAAGGACAGGGACTTGGCTACACCTTC. Amino acid sequence: CASMKGQGLGYTF.